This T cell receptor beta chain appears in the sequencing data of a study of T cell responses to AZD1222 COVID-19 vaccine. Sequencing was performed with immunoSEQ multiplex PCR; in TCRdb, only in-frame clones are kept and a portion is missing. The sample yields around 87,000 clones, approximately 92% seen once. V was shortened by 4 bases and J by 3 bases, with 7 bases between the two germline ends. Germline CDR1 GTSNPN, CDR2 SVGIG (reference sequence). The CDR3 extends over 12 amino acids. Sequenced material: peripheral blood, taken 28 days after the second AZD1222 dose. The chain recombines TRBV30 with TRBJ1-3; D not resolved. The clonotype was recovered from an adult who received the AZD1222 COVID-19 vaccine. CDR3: CAWTFVGNTIYF. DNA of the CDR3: TGTGCCTGGACCTTCGTTGGAAACACCATATATTTT.